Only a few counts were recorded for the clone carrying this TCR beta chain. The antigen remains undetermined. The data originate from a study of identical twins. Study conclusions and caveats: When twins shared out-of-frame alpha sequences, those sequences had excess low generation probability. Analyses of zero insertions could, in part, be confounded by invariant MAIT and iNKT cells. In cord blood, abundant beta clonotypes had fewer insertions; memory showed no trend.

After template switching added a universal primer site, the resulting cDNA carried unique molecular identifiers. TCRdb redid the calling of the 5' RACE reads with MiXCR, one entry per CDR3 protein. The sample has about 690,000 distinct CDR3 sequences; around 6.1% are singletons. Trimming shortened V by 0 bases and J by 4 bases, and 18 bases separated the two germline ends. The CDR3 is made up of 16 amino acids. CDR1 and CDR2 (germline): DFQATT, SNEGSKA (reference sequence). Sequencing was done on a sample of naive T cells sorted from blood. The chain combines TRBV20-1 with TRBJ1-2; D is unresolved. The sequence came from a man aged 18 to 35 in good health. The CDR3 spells CSARDKPHSKTYGYTF. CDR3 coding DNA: TGCAGTGCTAGAGATAAGCCCCACAGCAAAACCTATGGCTACACCTTC.